This TCR beta chain originates from a study of cytotoxic CD8 clonotypes in ibrutinib-treated CLL. Study-level background: Mean productive templates were around 260,000; mean productive rearrangements were over 80,000. Whole-study results and caveats: There were differences in sampling times between sustained-remission and progressing patients.

Details on this clone: Its antigen is unidentified.

V lost 2 bases to trimming and J lost 6 bases, with 10 bases between them. Per the germline V gene, CDR1 is MNHEY and CDR2 is SVGAGI. The CDR3 spans 13 residues. TCRdb's copy holds only in-frame clones and misses some; the assay was immunoSEQ multiplex PCR. The sample comprises fewer than 35,000 clones, around 52% of which are singletons, and about 4.8% rests with the top ten. This receptor was obtained from a human donor with chronic lymphocytic leukemia. The material was PBMCs, obtained before ibrutinib treatment. This chain uses TRBV6-5 with TRBJ1-1; D gene ambiguous. In DNA, the CDR3 is TGTGCCAGCAGTTACCGTTACGGCCCTGAAGCTTTCTTT. It is translated as CASSYRYGPEAFF.